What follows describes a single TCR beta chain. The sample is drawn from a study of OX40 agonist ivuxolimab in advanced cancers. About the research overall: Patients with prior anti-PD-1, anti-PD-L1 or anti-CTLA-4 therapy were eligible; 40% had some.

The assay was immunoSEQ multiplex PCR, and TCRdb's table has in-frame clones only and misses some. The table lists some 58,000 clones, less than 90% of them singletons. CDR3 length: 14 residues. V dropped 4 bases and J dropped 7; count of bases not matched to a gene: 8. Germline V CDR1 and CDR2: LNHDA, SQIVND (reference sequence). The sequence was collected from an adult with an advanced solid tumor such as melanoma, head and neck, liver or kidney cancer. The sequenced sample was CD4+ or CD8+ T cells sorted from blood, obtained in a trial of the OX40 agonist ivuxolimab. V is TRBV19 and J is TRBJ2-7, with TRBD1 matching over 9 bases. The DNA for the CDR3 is TGTGCCAGTAGTACTACGGGACAGGGTGGGGAGCAGTACTTC. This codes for CASSTTGQGGEQYF.